A selection of T cell receptor beta chains follows, all from one sample in a study of radiation and T cells in renal cell carcinoma. Profiling relied on immunoSEQ multiplex PCR, and the TCRdb table lists in-frame clones only, not all of them. Of around 94,000 clones listed, 65% to 90% are singletons. This specimen consisted of blood, obtained from a patient whose treatment included radiotherapy and nephrectomy. Receptors originate from a man aged 45-60 years with renal cell carcinoma. The CDR3 runs from the conserved cysteine through the conserved F or W. D genes are given only for firm matches. Expanded clones get a size class; other rows say once, few or many, or leave the size out.

D gene,V gene,clone size,J gene,CDR3 protein,CDR3 DNA
.,TRBV11-3,few,TRBJ2-2,CASSPVGNTGELFF,TGTGCCAGCAGCCCCGTTGGGAACACCGGGGAGCTGTTTTTT
.,TRBV2,.,TRBJ1-1,CASRQDSEAFF,TGTGCCAGCAGACAAGACAGTGAAGCTTTCTTT
.,TRBV6-6,.,TRBJ1-6,CASRGINSPLHF,TGTGCCAGCAGGGGGATTAATTCACCCCTCCACTTT
.,TRBV9,.,TRBJ1-6,CASSRQEFSPLHF,TGTGCCAGCAGCCGACAGGAATTCTCACCCCTCCACTTT
TRBD2,TRBV7-3,.,TRBJ2-1,CASSPAGENYNEQFF,TGTGCCAGCAGCCCTGCGGGGGAGAACTACAATGAGCAGTTCTTC
.,TRBV29-1,few,TRBJ1-1,CSVNTGSTEAFF,TGCAGCGTTAACACAGGGTCCACTGAAGCTTTCTTT
TRBD1,TRBV28,once,TRBJ2-2,CASRAKGTGRTGELFF,TGTGCCAGCAGAGCTAAAGGGACAGGGCGCACCGGGGAGCTGTTTTTT
.,TRBV7-6,.,TRBJ2-7,CASSLVAGVGVYEQYF,TGTGCCAGCAGCTTAGTAGCAGGAGTCGGGGTCTACGAGCAGTACTTC
TRBD2,TRBV4-1,.,TRBJ2-1,CASSLMWTSSYNEQFF,TGCGCCAGCAGCCTGATGTGGACTAGCTCCTACAATGAGCAGTTCTTC
.,TRBV18,.,TRBJ2-3,CASSPNSYIGTDTQYF,TGTGCCAGCTCACCAAACAGCTACATTGGCACAGATACGCAGTATTTT
.,TRBV21-1,.,TRBJ1-4,CASPGENEKLFF,TGTGCCAGCCCCGGGGAAAATGAAAAACTGTTTTTT
TRBD2,TRBV5-4,.,TRBJ2-5,CASSLEAGGRPETQYF,TGTGCCAGCAGCTTGGAGGCGGGGGGCCGCCCAGAGACCCAGTACTTC
.,TRBV29-1,.,TRBJ2-1,CSVAFNRAPEQFF,TGCAGCGTTGCATTTAATAGGGCCCCTGAGCAGTTCTTC
TRBD1,TRBV28,.,TRBJ1-2,CASRPQGQESYGYTF,TGTGCCAGCAGGCCACAGGGGCAGGAGAGCTATGGCTACACCTTC
.,TRBV19,.,TRBJ2-6,CASEGFSGANVLTF,TGTGCCAGTGAAGGGTTCTCTGGGGCCAACGTCCTGACTTTC
TRBD1,TRBV5-1,.,TRBJ2-1,CASSLGTGSSNEQFF,TGCGCCAGCAGCTTGGGGACAGGGTCTTCCAATGAGCAGTTCTTC
TRBD2,TRBV2,.,TRBJ2-3,CASSERGGDTQYF,TGTGCCAGCAGTGAGCGGGGGGGAGATACGCAGTATTTT
.,TRBV27,.,TRBJ2-1,CASSRRELNEQFF,TGTGCCAGCAGTCGACGGGAGCTCAATGAGCAGTTCTTC
TRBD2,TRBV15,.,TRBJ2-2,CATSRDRGMGVGTSGRQAGELFF,TGTGCCACCAGCAGAGATCGCGGGATGGGGGTCGGGACTAGCGGGAGACAGGCCGGGGAGCTGTTTTTT
TRBD1,TRBV5-4,.,TRBJ2-6,CASSLAETGGLSGANVLTF,TGTGCCAGCAGCTTGGCGGAGACAGGGGGGCTCTCTGGGGCCAACGTCCTGACTTTC
TRBD2,TRBV4-2,.,TRBJ2-1,CASSQRTSGGRTSYNEQFF,TGTGCCAGCAGCCAAAGGACTAGCGGGGGCCGTACCTCCTACAATGAGCAGTTCTTC
TRBD1,TRBV28,.,TRBJ1-2,CASSPGQAIALYTF,TGTGCCAGCAGTCCAGGACAGGCCATTGCCCTCTACACCTTC
TRBD1,TRBV5-8,.,TRBJ1-2,CASSHKRQGWYGYTF,TGTGCCAGCAGCCACAAGAGACAGGGCTGGTATGGCTACACCTTC
.,TRBV6-1,once,TRBJ1-2,CASTPIYGGGYTF,TGTGCCAGCACCCCAATATACGGGGGTGGCTACACCTTC
.,TRBV2,.,TRBJ1-1,CASSVGEAKF,TGTGCCAGCAGTGTGGGCGAGGCAAAGTTT
TRBD1,TRBV27,.,TRBJ2-7,CASRAGQGTRAYEQYF,TGTGCCAGTAGAGCCGGACAGGGGACAAGGGCCTACGAGCAGTACTTC
.,TRBV27,few,TRBJ2-7,CASRGATYFYEQYF,TGTGCCAGCCGGGGGGCAACCTACTTCTACGAGCAGTACTTC
TRBD1,TRBV9,.,TRBJ2-7,CASSVAAGGVEQYF,TGTGCCAGCAGCGTAGCAGCAGGGGGTGTCGAGCAGTACTTC
.,TRBV6-6,.,TRBJ1-5,CASCRLISGQPQHF,TGTGCCAGCTGTAGACTGATCTCGGGTCAGCCCCAGCATTTT
.,TRBV19,.,TRBJ1-1,CASSQPRLGRNEAFF,TGTGCCAGTAGTCAACCCCGATTGGGACGAAATGAAGCTTTCTTT
.,TRBV19,.,TRBJ2-5,CASRVNAAAIQETQYF,TGTGCCAGTAGGGTCAATGCAGCGGCAATACAAGAGACCCAGTACTTC
.,TRBV6-6,.,TRBJ1-5,CASRIGQGGDQPQHF,TGTGCCAGCAGGATAGGGCAGGGTGGTGATCAGCCCCAGCATTTT
.,TRBV27,.,TRBJ1-2,CASSGRASTNYGYTF,TGTGCCAGCAGTGGTCGAGCCAGCACTAACTATGGCTACACCTTC
.,TRBV6-9,.,TRBJ2-3,CASTRTPDEGTDTQYF,TGTGCCAGTACACGGACCCCGGATGAGGGCACAGATACGCAGTATTTT
.,TRBV13,.,TRBJ2-3,CASSPRRGGTDTQYF,TGTGCCAGCAGCCCAAGGAGGGGGGGCACAGATACGCAGTATTTT
TRBD1,TRBV28,few,TRBJ1-1,CASSSGGENTEAFF,TGTGCCAGCAGTTCAGGGGGAGAGAACACTGAAGCTTTCTTT
TRBD2,TRBV9,.,TRBJ2-1,CASSGTDSGGNYNEQFF,TGTGCCAGCAGCGGCACTGATAGCGGGGGAAACTACAATGAGCAGTTCTTC
TRBD1,TRBV9,.,TRBJ2-3,CASSVEGQSSTDTQYF,TGTGCCAGCAGCGTAGAGGGACAGAGTAGCACAGATACGCAGTATTTT
.,TRBV4-2,.,TRBJ2-3,CASSQELYGRGHADTQYF,TGTGCCAGCAGCCAAGAATTGTACGGGAGGGGGCACGCAGATACGCAGTATTTT
TRBD1,TRBV5-1,.,TRBJ2-1,CASSFQQGAYNEQFF,TGCGCCAGCAGCTTTCAACAGGGGGCCTACAATGAGCAGTTCTTC
TRBD1,TRBV7-3,.,TRBJ2-3,CASSLQGISTDTQYF,TGTGCCAGCAGCCTACAGGGGATAAGCACAGATACGCAGTATTTT
.,TRBV6-1,.,TRBJ2-3,CASSEQPGTGGDTDTQYF,TGTGCCAGCAGTGAGCAACCCGGGACCGGTGGGGACACAGATACGCAGTATTTT
TRBD2,TRBV5-1,.,TRBJ2-3,CASSRGTSGSSPDTQYF,TGCGCCAGCAGCCGTGGGACTAGCGGGAGCAGCCCAGATACGCAGTATTTT
TRBD1,TRBV29-1,.,TRBJ1-2,CSVEDPWAGGYGYTF,TGCAGCGTTGAAGATCCTTGGGCAGGGGGCTATGGCTACACCTTC
TRBD1,TRBV4-1,once,TRBJ2-6,CASSQDSTGDYGANVLTF,TGCGCCAGCAGCCAAGACTCGACAGGGGATTATGGGGCCAACGTCCTGACTTTC
TRBD1,TRBV27,.,TRBJ1-2,CASSLRGTGHYGYTF,TGTGCCAGCAGTTTAAGGGGGACAGGGCACTATGGCTACACCTTC
TRBD2,TRBV27,.,TRBJ2-7,CASSFSGNSYEQYF,TGTGCCAGCAGTTTTAGCGGGAACTCCTACGAGCAGTACTTC
TRBD1,TRBV29-1,.,TRBJ2-5,CSVFKTGGTETQYF,TGCAGCGTTTTCAAGACAGGGGGAACAGAGACCCAGTACTTC
.,TRBV27,few,TRBJ2-5,CASSWGFEETQYF,TGTGCCAGCAGTTGGGGGTTCGAGGAGACCCAGTACTTC
TRBD1,TRBV6-5,.,TRBJ2-5,CASRRQGAETQYF,TGTGCCAGCAGAAGACAGGGGGCAGAGACCCAGTACTTC
.,TRBV6-4,.,TRBJ2-7,CASSLETALLFRQYF,TGTGCCAGCAGTCTAGAGACAGCGCTTCTCTTTAGGCAGTACTTC
TRBD1,TRBV7-2,.,TRBJ2-3,CASSSYRGRSTDTQYF,TGTGCCAGCAGCTCCTACAGGGGGCGGAGTACAGATACGCAGTATTTT